Here is one T cell receptor beta chain with its context. This sample is drawn from a study of blood T cell repertoires in COVID-19. Sequencing was performed with immunoSEQ multiplex PCR; in TCRdb, only in-frame clones are kept and a portion is missing. This sample has about 250,000 clones, with 70% to 85% found just once. V dropped 1 base and J dropped 1 base, with 10 bases sitting between them. Germline V lookup: CDR1 LGHNA, CDR2 YSLEER. The CDR3 runs 15 residues. The TCR was taken from a woman aged 80 or older with acute or convalescent COVID-19. The J gene is TRBJ1-1, the V gene TRBV4-3, with TRBD1 as a possible D gene (6 bases). Sequenced sample: peripheral blood. Here the CDR3 reads CASSQAIQGNTEAFF. The CDR3 DNA reads TGCGCCAGCAGCCAAGCTATACAGGGGAACACTGAAGCTTTCTTT.